Each of the 2 T cell receptor beta chains below was sequenced from the same sample in a study of blood T cell repertoires in COVID-19. Some clones are missing from TCRdb's copy, which holds only in-frame ones; the method was immunoSEQ multiplex PCR. The sample consists of approximately 300,000 clones, around 87% of them appearing once. Sequencing was performed on PBMCs or T cells enriched from blood (not recorded which). These TCRs come from a woman in her twenties or thirties who had recovered from COVID-19.

This chain joins TRBV5-6 and TRBJ1-2; D is unresolved. CDR3 length: 16 amino acids. Germline lookup yields CDR1 SGHDT and CDR2 YYEEEE. The V gene lost 0 bases and the J gene lost 5 bases, with 17 bases spanning the gap. The CDR3 is CASSLARVWEGYGYTF. The CDR3 DNA reads as TGTGCCAGCAGCTTGGCGAGGGTTTGGGAAGGTTATGGCTACACCTTC.

CDR3 sequence reads: CASSLRGPDSPLHF. Here the CDR3 DNA reads TGCGCCAGCAGCCTGCGGGGACCTGATTCACCCCTCCACTTT. The rearrangement joins TRBV5-1 to TRBJ1-6, with D perhaps matching TRBD1 (5 bases). This CDR3 comprises 14 residues. Germline-derived CDR1 and CDR2 are SGHRS and YFSETQ. Trimming removed 4 bases at V and 8 bases at J, with 13 bases between.